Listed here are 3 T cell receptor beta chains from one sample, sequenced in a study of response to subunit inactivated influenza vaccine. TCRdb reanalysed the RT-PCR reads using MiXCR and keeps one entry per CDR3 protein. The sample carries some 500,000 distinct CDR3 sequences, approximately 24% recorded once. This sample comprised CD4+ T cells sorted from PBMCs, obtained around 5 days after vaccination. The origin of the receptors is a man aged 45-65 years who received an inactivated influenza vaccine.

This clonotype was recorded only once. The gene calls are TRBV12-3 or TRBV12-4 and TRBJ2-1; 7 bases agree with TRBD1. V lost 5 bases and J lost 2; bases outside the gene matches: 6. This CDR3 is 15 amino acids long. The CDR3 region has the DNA TGTGCCAGCAGTCTCAGGGGGTCAGCCTACAATGAGCAGTTCTTC. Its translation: CASSLRGSAYNEQFF.

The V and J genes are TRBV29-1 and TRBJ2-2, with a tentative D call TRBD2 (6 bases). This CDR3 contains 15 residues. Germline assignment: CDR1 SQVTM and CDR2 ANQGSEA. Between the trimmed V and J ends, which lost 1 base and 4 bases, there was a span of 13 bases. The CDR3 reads CSVEGSGARTGELFF. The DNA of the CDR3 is TGCAGCGTTGAAGGGTCGGGAGCCCGCACCGGGGAGCTGTTTTTT.

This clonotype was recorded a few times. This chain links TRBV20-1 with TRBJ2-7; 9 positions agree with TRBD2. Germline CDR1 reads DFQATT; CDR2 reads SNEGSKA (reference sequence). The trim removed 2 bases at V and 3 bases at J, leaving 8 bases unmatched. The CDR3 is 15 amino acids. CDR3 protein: CSARIIAGVIYEQYF. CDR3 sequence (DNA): TGCAGTGCTAGAATCATAGCGGGGGTAATCTACGAGCAGTACTTC.